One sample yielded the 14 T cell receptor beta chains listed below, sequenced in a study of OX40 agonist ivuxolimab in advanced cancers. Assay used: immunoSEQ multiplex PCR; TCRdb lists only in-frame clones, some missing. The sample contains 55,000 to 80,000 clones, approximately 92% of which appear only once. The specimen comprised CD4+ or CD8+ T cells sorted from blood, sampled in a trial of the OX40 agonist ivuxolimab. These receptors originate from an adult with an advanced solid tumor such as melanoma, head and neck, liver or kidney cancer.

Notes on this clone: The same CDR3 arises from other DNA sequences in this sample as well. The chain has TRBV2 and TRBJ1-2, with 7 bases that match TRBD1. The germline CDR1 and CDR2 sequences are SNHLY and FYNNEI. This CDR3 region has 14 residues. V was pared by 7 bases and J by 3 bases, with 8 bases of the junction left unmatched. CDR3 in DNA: TGTGCCAGCACCCCGACAGGGACGGACTATGGCTACACCTTC. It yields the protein CASTPTGTDYGYTF.

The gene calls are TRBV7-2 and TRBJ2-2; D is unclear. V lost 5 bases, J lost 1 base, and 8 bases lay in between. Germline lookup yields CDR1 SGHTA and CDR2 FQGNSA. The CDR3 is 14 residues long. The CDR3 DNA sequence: TGTGCCAGCAGCCCCCTCTTGAACACCGGGGAGCTGTTTTTT. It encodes CASSPLLNTGELFF.

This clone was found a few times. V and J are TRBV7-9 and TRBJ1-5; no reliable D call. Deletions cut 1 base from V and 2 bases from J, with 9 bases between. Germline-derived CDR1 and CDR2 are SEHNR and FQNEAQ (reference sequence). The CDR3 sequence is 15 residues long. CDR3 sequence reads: CASSLGGIGNQPQHF. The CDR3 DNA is TGTGCCAGCAGCTTAGGAGGCATCGGCAATCAGCCCCAGCATTTT.

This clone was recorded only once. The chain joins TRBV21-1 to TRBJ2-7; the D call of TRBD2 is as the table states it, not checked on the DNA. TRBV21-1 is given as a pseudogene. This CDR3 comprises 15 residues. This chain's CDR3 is CASSKVSGGSYEQYF. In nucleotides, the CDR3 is TGTGCCAGCAGCAAAGTAAGCGGGGGGTCCTACGAGCAGTACTTC.

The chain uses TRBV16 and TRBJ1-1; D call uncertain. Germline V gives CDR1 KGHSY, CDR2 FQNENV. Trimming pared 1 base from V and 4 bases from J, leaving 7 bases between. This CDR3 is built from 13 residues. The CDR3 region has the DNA TGTGCCAGCAGCCAATTTACGGTCACTGAAGCTTTCTTT. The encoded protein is CASSQFTVTEAFF.

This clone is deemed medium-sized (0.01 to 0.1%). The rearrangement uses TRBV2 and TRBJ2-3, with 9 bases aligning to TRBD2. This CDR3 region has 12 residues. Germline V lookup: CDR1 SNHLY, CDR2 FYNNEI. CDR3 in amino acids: CVYSGLANTQYF. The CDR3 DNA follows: TGTGTCTACTCGGGACTAGCAAATACGCAGTATTTT.

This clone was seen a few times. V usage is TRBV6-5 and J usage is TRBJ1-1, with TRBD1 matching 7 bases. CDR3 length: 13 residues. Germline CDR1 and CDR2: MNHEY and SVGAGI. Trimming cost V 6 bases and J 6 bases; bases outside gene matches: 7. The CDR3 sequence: CASRLRQGSEAFF. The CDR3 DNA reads TGTGCCAGCAGACTGAGACAGGGCTCTGAAGCTTTCTTT.

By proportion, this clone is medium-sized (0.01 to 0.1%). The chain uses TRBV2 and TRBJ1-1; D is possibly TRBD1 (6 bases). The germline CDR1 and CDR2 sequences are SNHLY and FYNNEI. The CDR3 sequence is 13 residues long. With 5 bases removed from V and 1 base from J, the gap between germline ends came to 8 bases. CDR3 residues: CASSSQGNTEAFF. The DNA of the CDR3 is TGTGCCAGCAGTTCACAGGGGAACACTGAAGCTTTCTTT.

As DNA, the CDR3 is TGTGCCAGCAGACGGGAGGGCCATGGTGAGCAGTTCTTC. This translates into CASRREGHGEQFF. V is TRBV6-1 and J is TRBJ2-1, with 8 bases matching TRBD2. J gave up 9 bases and V 6 bases, and 7 bases lay outside the gene matches. CDR3 length: 13 amino acids. The germline V gene encodes CDR1 MNHNS and CDR2 SASEGT.

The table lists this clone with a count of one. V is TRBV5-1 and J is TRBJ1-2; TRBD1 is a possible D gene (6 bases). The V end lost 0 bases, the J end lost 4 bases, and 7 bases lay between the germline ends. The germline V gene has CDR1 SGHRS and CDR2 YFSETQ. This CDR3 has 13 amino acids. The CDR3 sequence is CASSLEGVYGYTF. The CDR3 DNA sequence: TGCGCCAGCAGCTTGGAGGGGGTCTATGGCTACACCTTC.

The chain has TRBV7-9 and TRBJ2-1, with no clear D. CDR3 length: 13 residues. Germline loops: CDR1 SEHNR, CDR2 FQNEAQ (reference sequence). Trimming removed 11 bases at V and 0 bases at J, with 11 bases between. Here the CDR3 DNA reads TGTGCCGGCCTTTCTGCCTCCTACAATGAGCAGTTCTTC. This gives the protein CAGLSASYNEQFF.

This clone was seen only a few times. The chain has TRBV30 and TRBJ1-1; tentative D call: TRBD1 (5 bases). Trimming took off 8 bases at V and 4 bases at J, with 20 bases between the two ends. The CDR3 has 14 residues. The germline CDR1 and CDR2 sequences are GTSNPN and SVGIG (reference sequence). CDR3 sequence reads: CARGVGVHSTEAFF. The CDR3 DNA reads TGTGCCCGTGGGGTAGGGGTACACTCCACTGAAGCTTTCTTT. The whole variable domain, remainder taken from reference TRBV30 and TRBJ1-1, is SQTIHQWPATLVQPVGSPLSLECTVEGTSNPNLYWYRQAAGRGLQLLFYSVGIGQISSEVPQNLSASRPQDRQFILSSKKLLLSDSGFYLCARGVGVHSTEAFFGQGTRLTVV.

The CDR3 DNA is TGTGCCAGCAGTACAGGGGTTAACTATGGCTACACCTTC. Translating it yields CASSTGVNYGYTF. The gene calls are TRBV6-5 and TRBJ1-2; 7 nucleotides line up with TRBD1. Germline V CDR1 and CDR2: MNHEY, SVGAGI. Trimming at V came to 5 bases and at J to 1 base, leaving 1 base not matched to a gene. The CDR3 is 13 amino acids.

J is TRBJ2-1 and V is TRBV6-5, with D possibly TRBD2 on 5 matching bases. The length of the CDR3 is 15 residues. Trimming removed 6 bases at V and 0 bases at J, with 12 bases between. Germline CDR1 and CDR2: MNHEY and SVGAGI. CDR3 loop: CASRKTGSSYNEQFF. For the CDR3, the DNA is TGTGCCAGCAGAAAAACTGGGAGCTCCTACAATGAGCAGTTCTTC.